The rows below give T cell receptor beta chains drawn from one sample of a study of PD-L1 blockade in urothelial cancer. TCRdb keeps only in-frame clones here, not all; method: immunoSEQ multiplex PCR. Of 50,000 or so clones listed, around 84% are singletons. Material: PBMCs, obtained around atezolizumab (anti-PD-L1) treatment. The receptors stem from a man in his sixties with urothelial cancer. Both conserved end residues are part of each CDR3. Fields, in order: J gene, D gene, V gene, clone size, CDR3 protein, CDR3 DNA. The D gene is left open where the match is weak. Rows may omit the clone size; those that give it use once, few, many or a size class.

TRBJ2-1 TRBD2 TRBV5-1 . CASSSRSLGGDEQFF TGCGCCAGCAGCTCCCGGTCTTTGGGGGGGGATGAGCAGTTCTTC
TRBJ2-4 . TRBV19 . CASSIGSGLAKNIQYF TGTGCCAGTAGTATAGGAAGCGGTTTAGCCAAAAACATTCAGTACTTC
TRBJ2-7 TRBD2 TRBV5-1 . CASSLQTSGRSSYEQYF TGCGCCAGCAGCTTGCAGACTAGCGGGAGATCTTCCTACGAGCAGTACTTC
TRBJ1-2 . TRBV28 . CASSLGSTDNYGYTF TGTGCCAGCAGTCTTGGATCGACAGATAACTATGGCTACACCTTC
TRBJ2-3 . TRBV6-1 . CASSPGSWDSPYF TGTGCCAGCAGCCCCGGGAGCTGGGACAGCCCGTATTTT
TRBJ2-5 TRBD1 TRBV5-5 . CASSTVPGQGRRETQYF TGTGCCAGCAGCACCGTCCCGGGACAGGGTCGAAGGGAGACCCAGTACTTC
TRBJ2-3 TRBD2 TRBV11-3 . CASSPGGRGSTDTQYF TGTGCCAGCAGCCCCGGAGGGCGGGGGAGCACAGATACGCAGTATTTT
TRBJ2-3 TRBD2 TRBV5-1 . CASSLGTSAGGGTDTQYF TGCGCCAGCAGCTTGGGAACATCAGCGGGAGGGGGCACAGATACGCAGTATTTT
TRBJ1-5 TRBD1 TRBV9 . CASSVDPGQGIQPQHF TGTGCCAGCAGCGTAGATCCGGGACAGGGCATCCAGCCCCAGCATTTT
TRBJ2-7 . TRBV6-5 . CASSYGGEASREQYF TGTGCCAGCAGTTACGGAGGGGAGGCCTCTCGGGAGCAGTACTTC
TRBJ2-3 TRBD1 TRBV10-1 once CASTSGQGADTQYF TGCGCCAGCACCTCGGGACAGGGCGCAGATACGCAGTATTTT